The sequence of this T cell receptor beta chain was determined in a study of T cell repertoires in cytomegalovirus infection. Overall study context: Indications came from public TCR beta signatures; they pointed to CMV infection and to a matching HLA type.

Study-wide results and caveats: CMV-specific TCR beta clonotypes restricted by HLA-C dominated the ex vivo response. Carriers of CMV plus the relevant HLA were identified by cumulative public TCR beta family frequency.

This clonotype was observed many times. Its specificity is unknown. J gave up 5 bases and V 4 bases, and 7 bases lay outside the gene matches. The CDR3 has 15 amino acids. Germline loops: CDR1 SGHVS, CDR2 FQNEAQ. TCRdb passed the reads through MiXCR, listing each CDR3 protein once. Of about 330,000 distinct CDR3 sequences listed, around a tenth are singletons. The receptor was derived from a human donor in good health (CMV status not recorded). Some clones in this sample may be carry-over from other donors' samples. The V call is TRBV7-8, the J call TRBJ1-5, with TRBD1 matching over 8 bases. The source material was PBMCs. The CDR3 region is CASSSGQGGDQPQHF. CDR3 coding DNA: TGTGCCAGCAGCTCCGGACAGGGAGGAGATCAGCCCCAGCATTTT. The full variable domain, rest sourced from reference TRBV7-8 and TRBJ1-5, is GAGVSQSPRYKVAKRGQDVALRCDPISGHVSLFWYQQALGQGPEFLTYFQNEAQLDKSGLPSDRFFAERPEGSVSTLKIQRTQQEDSAVYLCASSSGQGGDQPQHFGDGTRLSIL.